This note documents a single TCR beta chain sequence. Assay used: immunoSEQ multiplex PCR; TCRdb lists only in-frame clones, some missing. The sample has some 31,000 clones, approximately 85% seen once. The time point here: new active TB diagnosis, blood taken before or within 7 days of starting treatment. The sample is drawn from a study of T cells in tuberculosis. CDR3 length: 17 amino acids. Trimming took 3 bases from V and 0 from J; bases not matched to a gene: 10. In germline, CDR1 is SEHNR, CDR2 FQNEAQ (reference sequence). The specimen comprised PBMCs, sampled at tuberculosis diagnosis. The sequence was obtained from an adult with tuberculosis. V and J are TRBV7-9 and TRBJ2-7; the match to TRBD2 covers 8 bases. The CDR3 DNA reads TGTGCCAGCAGCTTTCCCGGGGGGCGGGAGGTCTCCTACGAGCAGTACTTC. Protein product: CASSFPGGREVSYEQYF. The full variable domain, its missing parts supplied by reference TRBV7-9 and TRBJ2-7, is DTGVSQNPRHKITKRGQNVTFRCDPISEHNRLYWYRQTLGQGPEFLTYFQNEAQLEKSRLLSDRFSAERPKGSFSTLEIQRTEQGDSAMYLCASSFPGGREVSYEQYFGPGTRLTVT.